This TCR beta chain comes out of a study of neurological immune-mediated disorders. TCRdb redid the calling of the 5' RACE reads with MiXCR, one entry per CDR3 protein. Of tens of thousands of distinct CDR3 sequences listed, 15% to 20% are singletons. PBMCs stored at -80 C, numbering 2 million, were the origin of the unsorted libraries. The table lists this clonotype with many counts. The germline CDR1 and CDR2 sequences are GTSNPN and SVGIG (reference sequence). The V end was cut by 3 bases, the J end by 3 bases, with 6 bases between. The CDR3 extends over 11 amino acids. This rearrangement joins TRBV30 to TRBJ2-7; D call uncertain. The clonotype was recovered from a middle-aged woman in good health. Sequences were obtained from PBMCs. CDR3 loop: CAWRHSYEQYF. In DNA, the CDR3 is TGTGCCTGGAGACATAGCTACGAGCAGTACTTC.